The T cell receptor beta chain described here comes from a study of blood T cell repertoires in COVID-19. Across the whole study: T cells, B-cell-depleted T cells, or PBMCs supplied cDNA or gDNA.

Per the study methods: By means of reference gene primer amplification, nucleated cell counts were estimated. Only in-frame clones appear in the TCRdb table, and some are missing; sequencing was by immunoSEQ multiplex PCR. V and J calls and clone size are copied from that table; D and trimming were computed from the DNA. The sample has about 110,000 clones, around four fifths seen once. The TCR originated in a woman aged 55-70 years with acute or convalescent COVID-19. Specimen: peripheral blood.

The CDR3 nucleotides are TGCGCCAGCAGCCAAGATTACAGGGAAAATGAAAAACTGTTTTTT. Its translation is CASSQDYRENEKLFF. The chain employs TRBV4-1 and TRBJ1-4, with TRBD1 as a possible D gene (6 bases). Trimming shortened V by 0 bases and J by 5 bases, and 10 bases separated the two germline ends. Germline V lookup: CDR1 MGHRA, CDR2 YSYEKL. CDR3 length: 15 amino acids.